A single sample is the source of the 22 T cell receptor beta chains below, sequenced in a study of cytomegalovirus exposure and HLA in healthy donors. The PCR used 60 Vbeta and 13 Jbeta primers. TCRdb's table, derived via immunoSEQ multiplex PCR, lists solely in-frame clones and lacks some. The profile shows fewer than 200,000 clones, 60% to 85% of them singletons. The sample comprised PBMCs. These receptors were obtained from a female donor in good health and CMV-seronegative.

The chain is built from TRBV15 and TRBJ1-1; TRBD1 might be the D (6 bases). Deletions cut 5 bases from V and 1 base from J, with 8 bases between. The V gene's germline CDR1 is LNHNV and CDR2 YYDKDF (reference sequence). The CDR3 spans 13 residues. For the CDR3, the DNA is TGTGCCACCAGCTGGGGGCGGAACACTGAAGCTTTCTTT. It yields the protein CATSWGRNTEAFF.

J is TRBJ2-3 and V is TRBV10-3; 12 positions agree with TRBD2. The CDR3 covers 16 residues. V was clipped by 6 bases and J by 10 bases; unmatched bases: 14. Germline V gene sequence: CDR1 ENHRY, CDR2 SYGVKD. The CDR3 DNA follows: TGTGCCATCAGCGCCGGAGACCCCCGGACTAGCGGGGCGCAGTATTTT. The encoded protein is CAISAGDPRTSGAQYF.

The gene calls are TRBV6-5 and TRBJ2-7; 7 bases are a match to TRBD2. Germline trimming cut 8 bases from V and 2 bases from J; bases unmatched to any gene: 9. The CDR3 spans 14 residues. Germline CDR1 reads MNHEY; CDR2 reads SVGAGI. The CDR3 loop is CASGPGAGTYEQYF. CDR3 nucleotide sequence: TGTGCCAGCGGTCCCGGAGCGGGAACCTACGAGCAGTACTTC.

The chain combines TRBV4-3 with TRBJ2-7; no clear D gene. Trimming shortened V by 1 base and J by 5 bases, and 9 bases separated the two germline ends. CDR1 and CDR2 from the germline V gene are LGHNA and YSLEER. This CDR3 region has 13 residues. CDR3 region: CASSQARYDEQYF. In DNA, the CDR3 is TGCGCCAGCAGCCAAGCCAGGTACGACGAGCAGTACTTC.

The chain links TRBV20-1 to TRBJ1-2; D perhaps matches TRBD1 (5 bases). V was pared by 6 bases and J by 3 bases, with 8 bases between. Germline loops: CDR1 DFQATT, CDR2 SNEGSKA (reference sequence). The CDR3 sequence is 11 residues long. CDR3 sequence: CSAGEDYGYTF. In DNA form, the CDR3 reads TGCAGTGCAGGGGAAGACTATGGCTACACCTTC.

This rearrangement joins TRBV4-1 to TRBJ2-7; TRBD2 aligns across 7 bases. V trimming: 0 bases; J trimming: 7 bases; junction bases outside the gene matches: 12. CDR1 is MGHRA and CDR2 is YSYEKL in the germline V gene. The CDR3 has 16 residues. The CDR3, as DNA: TGCGCCAGCAGCCAAGATCAGGCGGGAGAAACCGGGGAGCAGTACTTC. Residues: CASSQDQAGETGEQYF.

This clone was counted a few times. J is TRBJ2-5 and V is TRBV6-5, with D possibly TRBD2 on 6 matching bases. V dropped 0 bases and J dropped 2 bases, with 13 bases sitting between them. This CDR3 is built from 16 residues. The germline V gene has CDR1 MNHEY and CDR2 SVGAGI. This chain's CDR3 is CASSYSSGGVQETQYF. The CDR3 nucleotides are TGTGCCAGCAGTTACTCGTCCGGGGGAGTTCAAGAGACCCAGTACTTC.

This clone was recorded once. The chain carries TRBV18 and TRBJ2-6; maybe TRBD2 (5 bases). CDR3 length equals 14 residues. V lost 8 bases to trimming and J lost 1 base, with 9 bases between them. Germline CDR1 reads KGHSH; CDR2 reads LQKENI. CDR3 sequence: CASTTGSGANVLTF. CDR3 coding DNA: TGTGCCAGCACTACGGGGTCTGGGGCCAACGTCCTGACTTTC.

V usage is TRBV29-1 and J usage is TRBJ2-2, with 8 bases fitting TRBD1. The CDR3 loop spans 15 amino acids. J gave up 2 bases and V 5 bases, and 7 bases lay outside the gene matches. CDR1 is SQVTM and CDR2 is ANQGSEA in the germline V gene. CDR3 protein: CSVRQGYLNTGELFF. The CDR3 nucleotides read TGCAGCGTTCGACAGGGGTACCTCAACACCGGGGAGCTGTTTTTT.

The chain recombines TRBV18 with TRBJ2-2; 9 bases fit TRBD1. CDR1 and CDR2 from the germline V gene are KGHSH and LQKENI. V shed 4 bases, J shed 2 bases, and the junction held 14 bases outside the gene matches. The length of the CDR3 is 19 residues. The DNA for the CDR3 is TGTGCCAGCTCACTTTACAAGCCCGGGACAGGGAGTAACACCGGGGAGCTGTTTTTT. It is translated as CASSLYKPGTGSNTGELFF.

The chain employs TRBV19 and TRBJ1-5, with 7 nucleotides matching TRBD1. Trimming at V came to 7 bases and at J to 6 bases, leaving 12 bases not matched to a gene. This CDR3 contains 15 residues. Per the germline V gene, CDR1 is LNHDA and CDR2 is SQIVND (reference sequence). CDR3 amino acids: CASTPLDRVGQPQHF. CDR3 in DNA: TGTGCCAGTACCCCGCTTGACAGGGTCGGTCAGCCCCAGCATTTT.

The CDR3: CASAPRGGDEKLFF. The CDR3 DNA reads as TGCGCCAGCGCCCCCCGAGGGGGAGATGAAAAACTGTTTTTT. The chain uses TRBV5-1 and TRBJ1-4; weak D call: TRBD1 (6 bases). Trimming took 7 bases from V and 6 from J, leaving 16 bases between them. Germline V gene data show CDR1 as SGHRS and CDR2 as YFSETQ. The CDR3 covers 14 residues. The entire variable domain, with the rest obtained from reference TRBV5-1 and TRBJ1-4, is as follows: KAGVTQTPRYLIKTRGQQVTLSCSPISGHRSVSWYQQTPGQGLQFLFEYFSETQRNKGNFPGRFSGRQFSNSRSEMNVSTLELGDSALYLCASAPRGGDEKLFFGSGTQLSVL.

The chain couples TRBV7-3 to TRBJ2-1, with 13 nucleotides matching TRBD2. Per the germline V gene, CDR1 is SGHTA and CDR2 is FQGTGA. The CDR3 is made up of 15 amino acids. J gave up 8 bases and V 5 bases, and 6 bases lay outside the gene matches. CDR3 in DNA: TGTGCCAGCAGCCCCGGGACTAGCGGGATCTATGAGCAGTTCTTC. Amino acid sequence: CASSPGTSGIYEQFF.

The rearrangement links TRBV28 to TRBJ2-2; a possible D gene is TRBD1 (6 bases). Germline loops: CDR1 MDHEN, CDR2 SYDVKM. The CDR3 totals 16 residues. V was pared by 7 bases and J by 1 base, with 16 bases between. The CDR3 DNA is TGTGCCAGCAAACCCCTCGGACAGCAGAACACCGGGGAGCTGTTTTTT. Translating it yields CASKPLGQQNTGELFF.

The CDR3 coding sequence is TGTGCCAGTAGCCCCCTGGGACAGGGGTACGAGCAGTACTTC. Its protein product is CASSPLGQGYEQYF. The chain carries TRBV19 and TRBJ2-7; 10 bases are shared with TRBD1. Trimming took 6 bases from V and 4 from J; bases not matched to a gene: 6. The germline V gene has CDR1 LNHDA and CDR2 SQIVND (reference sequence). The CDR3 sequence is 14 residues long.

The chain couples TRBV7-2 to TRBJ2-5; D not resolved. Per the germline V gene, CDR1 is SGHTA and CDR2 is FQGNSA. The CDR3 is 14 residues long. Trimming cost V 4 bases and J 2 bases, with 11 bases left between them. The CDR3 nucleotides are TGTGCCAGCAGCTCCCCTTTACAGCAAGAGACCCAGTACTTC. This gives the protein CASSSPLQQETQYF.

The CDR3 reads CASSLRPGGQPQETQYF. The CDR3 DNA is TGTGCCAGCAGCTTACGACCGGGGGGACAACCCCAAGAGACCCAGTACTTC. The chain uses TRBV7-2 and TRBJ2-5, with D possibly TRBD2 on 7 matching bases. The CDR3 is 17 residues long. Germline assignment: CDR1 SGHTA and CDR2 FQGNSA. The ends were cut back, 2 bases at V and 1 base at J, with 17 bases in the middle.

This sequence joins TRBV7-9 and TRBJ1-6; 7 positions agree with TRBD1. The V segment lost 2 bases and the J segment 14 bases; nucleotides outside the gene matches: 12. The length of the CDR3 is 15 residues. The germline CDR1 and CDR2 sequences are SEHNR and FQNEAQ (reference sequence). CDR3 DNA: TGTGCCAGCAGCTTACAGGGGGATTACGCTGGGGCCCTCCACTTT. Encoded protein: CASSLQGDYAGALHF.

As regards this clone: One junction end disagrees with the germline gene, perhaps due to a read error. Here the CDR3 DNA reads TGTGCCTGGAGTAGGGGGTGGGGGCAGGTCCACTTTAATGAAAAACAGTTTTTT. It codes for CAWSRGWGQVHFNEKQFF. The J gene is TRBJ1-4, the V gene TRBV30; a possible D gene is TRBD1 (6 bases). The CDR3 has 18 amino acids. CDR1 is GTSNPN, CDR2 SVGIG, per germline (reference sequence).

This sequence joins TRBV4-2 and TRBJ2-5, with a possible D match to TRBD1 (6 bases). Trimming stripped 5 bases from V and 5 bases from J, with 21 bases between. From germline, CDR1 is LGHNA and CDR2 YNFKEQ. The length of the CDR3 is 16 residues. The CDR3 reads CASSYPDQGRRETQYF. CDR3 in DNA: TGTGCCAGCAGCTATCCCGATCAGGGGAGACGCGAGACCCAGTACTTC.

In this sample, this clone turned up a few times. The gene calls are TRBV28 and TRBJ2-1, with 9 bases lining up with TRBD1. Germline loops: CDR1 MDHEN, CDR2 SYDVKM. The trim removed 4 bases at V and 15 bases at J, leaving 7 bases unmatched. This CDR3 spans 12 amino acids. The CDR3 loop reads CASSSSGTGRFF. For the CDR3, the DNA is TGTGCCAGCAGTTCTTCCGGGACAGGGCGGTTCTTC.

V usage is TRBV5-4 and J usage is TRBJ2-2; TRBD1 matches at 9 bases. This CDR3 region has 17 residues. V lost 4 bases and J lost 8; bases outside the gene matches: 15. Per germline, CDR1 SGHNT and CDR2 YYREEE (reference sequence). CDR3 sequence (DNA): TGTGCCAGCAGCCGGGACAGGGCCCCACTTAGTGGTGGGGAGCTGTTTTTT. Protein: CASSRDRAPLSGGELFF.